The 5 T cell receptor beta chains in this list originate from one sample, sequenced in a study of beta chain features in type 1 diabetes. Expressed TCRB transcripts were sequenced because the entire RNA isolate underwent reverse transcription. Profiling relied on immunoSEQ multiplex PCR, and the TCRdb table lists in-frame clones only, not all of them. The sample holds 200,000 to 250,000 clones, less than 35% seen once. Sequencing was done on a sample of central memory CD4+ T cells from blood. The receptors were gathered from a young man in good health.

The table lists this clone with a few counts. This sequence joins TRBV11-1 and TRBJ2-2; the D call may be TRBD1 or TRBD2 (5 bases each). Looked up from germline, CDR1 is SGHAT and CDR2 is FQDESV (reference sequence). The germline V and J ends were trimmed by 4 bases and 4 bases, with 7 bases remaining between them. The CDR3 extends over 13 amino acids. The CDR3 protein is CASSSRGTGELFF. Here the CDR3 DNA reads TGTGCCAGCAGCTCGAGGGGCACCGGGGAGCTGTTTTTT.

This clone was seen only a few times. V is TRBV20-1 and J is TRBJ1-2; D call uncertain. V was trimmed by 3 bases and J by 8 bases, leaving 10 bases between them. This CDR3 has 11 residues. Germline-derived CDR1 and CDR2 are DFQATT and SNEGSKA (reference sequence). CDR3 sequence (DNA): TGCAGTGCTAGCGGGCCGCCGGGCTACACCTTC. Its translation is CSASGPPGYTF.

The J gene is TRBJ2-1, the V gene TRBV5-6; D gene ambiguous. CDR3 length: 12 amino acids. Trimming pared 1 base from V and 10 bases from J, leaving 9 bases between. Per the germline V gene, CDR1 is SGHDT and CDR2 is YYEEEE. The CDR3 here is CASSLRRSEQFF. The DNA of the CDR3 is TGTGCCAGCAGCTTGAGACGCAGCGAGCAGTTCTTC.

With regard to this clone: A read error is possible here, since a much larger clone lies one base away. The chain couples TRBV27 to TRBJ2-5, with D possibly matching TRBD1 (6 bases). The CDR3 has 15 residues. In germline, CDR1 is MNHEY, CDR2 SMNVEV (reference sequence). The CDR3 DNA follows: TGTTCCAGCAGTTTACTCGGGGACACCAAAGAGACCCAGTACTTC. Amino acids: CSSSLLGDTKETQYF.

This clone came up once. In DNA form, the CDR3 reads TGCGCCAGCAGCTTTTCCTCCGGGAGCGGTCGGGAGCTGTTTTTT. Its protein is CASSFSSGSGRELFF. The chain uses TRBV5-1 and TRBJ2-2; a possible D gene is TRBD2 (6 bases). CDR1 is SGHRS and CDR2 is YFSETQ in the germline V gene. This CDR3 comprises 15 residues. V lost 2 bases, J lost 9 bases, and 17 bases lay in between.